Below, 20 T cell receptor beta chains from the same sample are listed, as sequenced in a study of breast tumors, draining lymph nodes, adjacent tissues. The lymph nodes were axillary draining lymph nodes from breast cancer patients. TCRdb itself ran the multiplex PCR reads through MiXCR, one entry per CDR3 protein. The sample carries around 290,000 distinct CDR3 sequences, about 30% recorded once. The sample consisted of axillary lymph node tissue. The receptors stem from a female donor with breast cancer. Some clones in this sample may be carry-over from other donors' samples.

This clonotype was seen ten or more times. The rearrangement uses TRBV5-1 and TRBJ2-1; D not resolved. The V gene's germline CDR1 is SGHRS and CDR2 YFSETQ. This CDR3 has 13 residues. Trimming took 1 base from V and 3 from J, leaving 5 bases between them. The CDR3 nucleotides are TGCGCCAGCAGCTTGAACATCTACAATGAGCAGTTCTTC. Its protein product is CASSLNIYNEQFF. The full variable domain, completed using reference TRBV5-1 and TRBJ2-1, is KAGVTQTPRYLIKTRGQQVTLSCSPISGHRSVSWYQQTPGQGLQFLFEYFSETQRNKGNFPGRFSGRQFSNSRSEMNVSTLELGDSALYLCASSLNIYNEQFFGPGTRLTVL.

This chain joins TRBV18 and TRBJ1-2, with 7 nucleotides matching TRBD1. This CDR3 has 13 amino acids. The V and J ends lost 4 bases and 6 bases, in that order; junction bases with no gene match: 5. Germline CDR1 is KGHSH and CDR2 is LQKENI. DNA for the CDR3: TGTGCCAGCTCACTAGACAGGGATCATGGCTACACCTTC. Residues: CASSLDRDHGYTF.

Remarks on this clonotype: Being one base from a much bigger clone, this may be a read error. The V gene is TRBV11-1, the J gene TRBJ2-1; D perhaps matches TRBD1 (6 bases). Germline loops: CDR1 SGHAT, CDR2 FQDESV (reference sequence). The CDR3 extends over 16 amino acids. DNA of the CDR3: TGTGCCAGCAGCTTAGATTCCGCAGGGACACACAATGGGCAGTTCTTC. Amino acid sequence: CASSLDSAGTHNGQFF.

The chain joins TRBV6-5 to TRBJ1-2; TRBD1 matches at 7 bases. J was trimmed by 4 bases and V by 6 bases; bases with no gene match: 8. The CDR3 loop spans 14 amino acids. CDR1 is MNHEY and CDR2 is SVGAGI in the germline V gene. In DNA form, the CDR3 reads TGTGCCAGCAGCTCCACGGGACAGCCCTATGGCTACACCTTC. Translating gives CASSSTGQPYGYTF.

This clonotype was found many times. The chain links TRBV7-2 to TRBJ1-3; 8 positions match TRBD1. The germline CDR1 and CDR2 sequences are SGHTA and FQGNSA. The CDR3 extends over 16 amino acids. V lost 5 bases and J lost 0; bases outside the gene matches: 6. Here the CDR3 reads CASSPDRGPSGNTIYF. CDR3 DNA: TGTGCCAGCAGCCCCGACAGGGGACCCTCTGGAAACACCATATATTTT.

This clonotype has at least ten counts. The CDR3 DNA sequence: TGTGCCTGGAAAGTAGTACCTAATTCACCCCTCCACTTT. Residues: CAWKVVPNSPLHF. The chain couples TRBV30 to TRBJ1-6, with D unresolved. The CDR3 runs to 13 residues. V lost 4 bases and J lost 6, with 10 bases in between. Germline loops: CDR1 GTSNPN, CDR2 SVGIG (reference sequence).

As for this clonotype: The junction departs from germline at one end; a sequencing error may be responsible. This chain uses TRBV6-4 with TRBJ2-1; 12 nucleotides match TRBD2. The CDR3 is 15 residues long. CDR1 MRHNA and CDR2 SNTAGT come from the germline V gene. In nucleotides, the CDR3 is TGTGCCAGCAGTGAACTAGCGGGAGGATACAATGAGCGGTTCTTC. Encoded protein: CASSELAGGYNERFF.

This clonotype was recorded many times. V gene TRBV11-2 combines with J gene TRBJ2-5; 10 bases map to TRBD2. The CDR3 sequence is 16 residues long. J was trimmed by 5 bases and V by 5 bases; bases with no gene match: 11. Germline CDR1 and CDR2: SGHAT and FQNNGV. CDR3 protein: CASSPPAGGPWETQYF. In nucleotides, the CDR3 is TGTGCCAGCAGCCCCCCAGCGGGAGGGCCGTGGGAGACCCAGTACTTC.

The V and J genes are TRBV2 and TRBJ1-5, with a tentative D call TRBD1 (5 bases). The CDR3 sequence is 14 residues long. CDR1 and CDR2 from the germline V gene are SNHLY and FYNNEI. V was trimmed by 2 bases and J by 6 bases, leaving 11 bases between them. The CDR3 DNA sequence: TGTGCCAGCAGTGAAAGCGGGAGGGGTCAGCCCCAGCATTTT. Its protein is CASSESGRGQPQHF.

The V and J genes are TRBV10-3 and TRBJ1-1; no reliable D call. This CDR3 has 16 residues. V lost 3 bases to trimming and J lost 0 bases, with 14 bases between them. Germline-derived CDR1 and CDR2 are ENHRY and SYGVKD. The CDR3 is CAISEGGWKLNTEAFF. DNA of the CDR3: TGTGCCATCAGTGAAGGTGGCTGGAAGTTGAACACTGAAGCTTTCTTT.

This clonotype was seen ten or more times. V gene TRBV7-9 combines with J gene TRBJ1-3; D call uncertain. In germline, CDR1 is SEHNR, CDR2 FQNEAQ (reference sequence). The CDR3 is 16 residues long. Trimming shortened V by 1 base and J by 4 bases, and 14 bases separated the two germline ends. CDR3 DNA: TGTGCCAGCAGCTTAGTGCGTCCCGCGGGGGGAAACACCATATATTTT. It encodes CASSLVRPAGGNTIYF.

This clonotype was seen repeatedly, ten times or more. The V call is TRBV20-1, the J call TRBJ2-7; 7 positions agree with TRBD1. Germline CDR1 DFQATT, CDR2 SNEGSKA (reference sequence). The CDR3 runs 13 residues. The junction had 9 bases not matched to a gene; V was cut back by 3 bases and J by 7 bases. CDR3 bases: TGCAGTGCTAGGCTGACAGGGTTGAGGGAGCAGTACTTC. The encoded protein is CSARLTGLREQYF.

Worth noting for this clonotype: This may be a read error, as it is one base from a much larger clone. The chain joins TRBV6-6 to TRBJ2-7; no definite D call. Germline V gene sequence: CDR1 MNHNY, CDR2 SVGAGI (reference sequence). The CDR3 extends over 13 amino acids. CDR3 sequence: CASRENELYEQSF. CDR3 coding DNA: TGTGCCAGCAGAGAAAATGAGCTCTACGAGCAGTCCTTC.

There are many counts of this clonotype. The chain is built from TRBV7-9 and TRBJ2-1, with 7 bases that match TRBD1. CDR1 and CDR2 from the germline V gene are SEHNR and FQNEAQ (reference sequence). Trimming cost V 6 bases and J 4 bases; bases outside gene matches: 6. The length of the CDR3 is 14 residues. CDR3 residues: CASSDRASYNEQFF. The CDR3 DNA follows: TGTGCCAGCAGTGACAGGGCCTCATACAATGAGCAGTTCTTC.

As to this clonotype: Possible read error: a much larger clone is one base away. Because it lacks the conserved phenylalanine or tryptophan at the end, this CDR3 is likely a read error. J is TRBJ1-3 and V is TRBV5-4; 7 nucleotides match TRBD1. Germline lookup yields CDR1 SGHNT and CDR2 YYREEE (reference sequence). This CDR3 has 16 residues. After removal of 4 bases from V and 4 bases from J, the junction contained 11 bases not matched to a gene. The DNA of the CDR3 is TGTGCCAGCAGCCAATACGACAGGGCTGGAGGAAACACCATATATCTT. This gives the protein CASSQYDRAGGNTIYL.

In the case of this clonotype: This may come from a read error, since a much larger clone is one base off. The chain carries TRBV12-3 or TRBV12-4 and TRBJ2-1; 8 bases agree with TRBD2. This CDR3 contains 14 residues. The CDR3 protein is CASSSAGDYNEQLF. The DNA for the CDR3 is TGTGCCAGCAGTTCAGCGGGAGACTACAATGAGCAGCTCTTC.

Many counts were recorded for this clonotype. The chain joins TRBV7-9 to TRBJ2-2, with D possibly being TRBD2 (5 bases). CDR1 is SEHNR and CDR2 is FQNEAQ in the germline V gene (reference sequence). The V gene lost 0 bases and the J gene lost 4 bases, with 9 bases spanning the gap. The CDR3 runs to 15 residues. CDR3 sequence reads: CASSLAGARTGELFF. The CDR3 nucleotides read TGTGCCAGCAGCTTAGCGGGAGCGCGCACCGGGGAGCTGTTTTTT.

The chain uses TRBV11-2 and TRBJ2-1; no reliable D call. The V gene's germline CDR1 is SGHAT and CDR2 FQNNGV. The V gene lost 0 bases and the J gene lost 4 bases, with 13 bases spanning the gap. The length of the CDR3 is 16 residues. The CDR3 region is CASSLDIPSLYNEQFF. For the CDR3, the DNA is TGTGCCAGCAGCTTAGATATCCCCAGCCTTTACAATGAGCAGTTCTTC.

Regarding this clonotype: Since a much larger clone is just one base distant, this may be a read error. This chain uses TRBV20-1 with TRBJ2-5, with TRBD2 as a possible D gene (6 bases). The V and J ends lost 6 bases and 13 bases respectively, with 21 bases between them. From germline, CDR1 is DFQATT and CDR2 SNEGSKA (reference sequence). The CDR3 contains 12 residues. For the CDR3, the DNA is TGCAGTGCCACCGGGGGTGGTTTCGGCCCGTACTTC. Translated: CSATGGGFGPYF.

In regard to this clonotype: A much larger clone differs by one base, so this may be a read error. V usage is TRBV20-1 and J usage is TRBJ2-7; D not certain. The CDR3 consists of 14 residues. Germline V gene lookup returns CDR1 DFQATT and CDR2 SNEGSKA (reference sequence). The CDR3 bases are TGCAGTGCCGCTTTAGAGGAACCCCCCTACGTGCAGTACTTC. Encoded protein: CSAALEEPPYVQYF.